The 26 T cell receptor beta chains presented below share a single source sample, sequenced in a study of tumor and adjacent non-tumor tissue in lung cancer. This sample's RNA came from whole unsorted tissue. Three rounds of nested PCR, following a modified ARM-PCR protocol, produced the TCRbeta library. TCRdb used MiXCR to reprocess the multiplex PCR reads, holding one entry per CDR3 protein. The sample includes fewer than 85,000 distinct CDR3 sequences, more than 70% of them seen just once. Input material: lung tumor tissue. These receptors originate from a man in his 60s with non-small cell lung cancer.

This clonotype was counted at least ten times. The genes are TRBV5-6 and TRBJ1-3; D uncertain. The CDR3 spans 16 residues. Germline V CDR1 and CDR2: SGHDT, YYEEEE. Trimming removed 6 bases at V and 0 bases at J, with 16 bases between. The CDR3 nucleotides are TGTGCCAGCACACGCGGCCGGGTTTCCTCTGGAAACACCATATATTTT. This translates into CASTRGRVSSGNTIYF.

The chain recombines TRBV7-9 with TRBJ2-5, with 11 bases aligning to TRBD2. Germline V gives CDR1 SEHNR, CDR2 FQNEAQ (reference sequence). Germline trimming cut 3 bases from V and 4 bases from J; bases unmatched to any gene: 19. This CDR3 contains 20 residues. The CDR3 nucleotides are TGTGCCAGCAGCTTCTGGATTAGCGGGAGGGTAGGCCGATCCTCAGAGACCCAGTACTTC. Protein sequence: CASSFWISGRVGRSSETQYF. Drawing the rest from reference TRBV7-9 and TRBJ2-5, the complete variable domain is DTGVSQNPRHKITKRGQNVTFRCDPISEHNRLYWYRQTLGQGPEFLTYFQNEAQLEKSRLLSDRFSAERPKGSFSTLEIQRTEQGDSAMYLCASSFWISGRVGRSSETQYFGPGTRLLVL.

Regarding this clonotype: Mismatch with germline at one junction end may stem from a read error. J is TRBJ2-2 and V is TRBV11-1; a possible D gene is TRBD2 (5 bases). CDR1 and CDR2 from the germline V gene are SGHAT and FQDESV (reference sequence). The CDR3 contains 14 residues. CDR3 sequence: CASSCTSGTRELFF. CDR3 nucleotide sequence: TGTGCCAGCAGCTGCACTAGTGGCACCCGGGAGCTGTTTTTT.

Notes on this clonotype: A read error may be the cause here, since a much bigger clone is one base away. The chain is built from TRBV20-1 and TRBJ2-5; possibly TRBD2 for D (6 bases). Germline lookup yields CDR1 DFQATT and CDR2 SNEGSKA (reference sequence). Trimming took 7 bases from V and 5 from J, leaving 20 bases between them. This CDR3 contains 14 residues. As DNA, the CDR3 is TGCAGTGTATTGGGTCGGGGGAGATGGGAGACCCAGTACTTC. It codes for CSVLGRGRWETQYF.

The V call is TRBV20-1, the J call TRBJ1-2; maybe TRBD1 (5 bases). The CDR3 loop spans 13 amino acids. Per germline, CDR1 DFQATT and CDR2 SNEGSKA (reference sequence). V was shortened by 5 bases and J by 3 bases, with 13 bases between the two germline ends. CDR3 amino acids: CSARCGQDYGYTF. The CDR3 DNA reads as TGCAGTGCTCGCTGTGGACAAGACTATGGCTACACCTTC.

Turning to this clonotype: Mismatch with germline at one junction end may stem from a read error. CDR3 amino acids: CASRPDIHQPQRF. DNA of the CDR3: TGTGCTAGTCGCCCGGACATCCATCAGCCCCAGCGTTTT. The rearrangement joins TRBV12-5 to TRBJ1-5; possibly TRBD1 for D (5 bases). The CDR3 length is 13 residues. CDR1 is LGHNT and CDR2 is FRNRAP in the germline V gene.

Only a few counts were recorded for this clonotype. At one end, the junction sequence differs from germline, possibly due to a read error. V is TRBV6-5 and J is TRBJ2-1; tentatively, D is TRBD2 (5 bases). Germline CDR1 reads MNHEY; CDR2 reads SVGAGI. The CDR3 covers 15 residues. Written as DNA, the CDR3 is TGTGCCAGCAGTTACTCGAGACGGGGTGGGAATGAGCGGTTCTTC. This codes for CASSYSRRGGNERFF.

A remark on this clonotype: Since the CDR3 does not end with the conserved phenylalanine or tryptophan, this likely comes from a read error. This chain uses TRBV6-1 with TRBJ1-1; D not certain. The germline V gene has CDR1 MNHNS and CDR2 SASEGT. The CDR3 extends over 13 amino acids. The CDR3 nucleotides are TGTGCCAGCCGCGTCGAGGCGAACAGTGAAGCTTTCTTA. Its protein product is CASRVEANSEAFL.

To note about this clonotype: The conserved closing phenylalanine or tryptophan is absent in this CDR3, likely reflecting a read error. J is TRBJ2-1 and V is TRBV20-1, with D perhaps matching TRBD2 (6 bases). V lost 7 bases and J 9 bases, leaving 16 bases between the germline ends. The CDR3 loop spans 12 amino acids. Germline loops: CDR1 DFQATT, CDR2 SNEGSKA (reference sequence). The CDR3 sequence: CSVRAGGSEQFL. The CDR3, as DNA: TGCAGTGTTAGGGCCGGAGGGAGTGAGCAGTTCTTA.

As for this clonotype: Relative to the germline gene, one junction end is altered; a read error may explain this. The chain couples TRBV6-5 to TRBJ2-3; D unclear. The germline CDR1 and CDR2 sequences are MNHEY and SVGAGI. This CDR3 comprises 13 residues. CDR3 sequence reads: CASRTGSADTEYF. CDR3 DNA sequence: TGTGCCAGCAGAACCGGAAGCGCAGATACGGAGTATTTT.

As to this clonotype: One end of the junction fails to match germline, which may point to a read error. The V and J genes are TRBV5-5 and TRBJ2-3; a weak D match, TRBD2 (5 bases). The CDR3 spans 15 residues. Germline values: CDR1 SGHKS, CDR2 YYEKEE (reference sequence). CDR3 sequence reads: CAGSRWRGRPDTQYF. For the CDR3, the DNA is TGTGCCGGCAGCCGGTGGAGAGGGCGGCCAGATACGCAGTATTTT.

The rearrangement joins TRBV20-1 to TRBJ2-6; D is unresolved. In germline, CDR1 is DFQATT, CDR2 SNEGSKA (reference sequence). CDR3 size: 16 residues. The CDR3 region is CRNRRNTVRETNVLTF. DNA for the CDR3: TGCAGAAACCGCCGGAACACGGTGAGAGAGACCAACGTCCTGACTTTC.

Remarks on this clonotype: This may come from a read error, since a much larger clone is one base off. V gene TRBV20-1 combines with J gene TRBJ2-1; 8 bases match TRBD2. Germline CDR1 is DFQATT and CDR2 is SNEGSKA (reference sequence). The CDR3 totals 16 residues. CDR3 nucleotide sequence: TGCGGTGCTAGAGGACCGGGACTAGAACGAGGGAATGAGCAGTTCTTC. Amino acids: CGARGPGLERGNEQFF.

The chain has TRBV6-6 and TRBJ2-1, with D uncertain. The CDR3 is 17 residues long. The germline V gene has CDR1 MNHNY and CDR2 SVGAGI (reference sequence). Trimming stripped 11 bases from V and 2 bases from J, with 25 bases between. CDR3 region: CAGNPSPEPPTYNEQFF. The CDR3 region has the DNA TGTGCCGGCAACCCATCTCCGGAACCGCCAACCTACAATGAGCAGTTCTTC.

Comment on this clonotype: A read error may account for a junction end that differs from germline. The chain combines TRBV20-1 with TRBJ2-1; D perhaps matches TRBD2 (5 bases). This CDR3 has 15 amino acids. The germline V gene has CDR1 DFQATT and CDR2 SNEGSKA (reference sequence). In DNA, the CDR3 is TGCAGTACTAGAGATCCCCAGACTGGCCTTATTGAGCGGTTCTTC. This gives the protein CSTRDPQTGLIERFF.

Concerning this clonotype: The junction does not match germline at one end; this may be a read error. The V gene is TRBV6-2 or TRBV6-3, the J gene TRBJ2-3; 11 bases map to TRBD2. Germline V gene data show CDR1 as MNHEY and CDR2 as SVGEGT. The CDR3 totals 17 residues. The DNA for the CDR3 is TGTGCCAGTAGTTATTACCTACTAGCGGGAGCCACAGATACGCACTATTTT. Residues: CASSYYLLAGATDTHYF.

Regarding this clonotype: The missing conserved phenylalanine or tryptophan at the end of this CDR3 makes a read error likely. The chain joins TRBV20-1 to TRBJ2-3; 13 positions agree with TRBD2. In germline, CDR1 is DFQATT, CDR2 SNEGSKA (reference sequence). The CDR3 length is 14 residues. The CDR3 is CSAPLAGGVDTQYY. The CDR3 bases are TGTAGTGCACCACTAGCGGGAGGGGTAGATACGCAGTATTAT.

Notes on this clonotype: The junction and the germline gene differ at one end; a read error may be behind it. The rearrangement joins TRBV6-2 or TRBV6-3 to TRBJ2-1; TRBD1 agrees at 7 bases. CDR3 length: 14 residues. From germline, CDR1 is MNHEY and CDR2 SVGEGT. CDR3 region: CVSGRQGSHNEQFF. In nucleotides, the CDR3 is TGTGTCAGCGGTAGACAGGGCTCCCACAATGAGCAGTTCTTC.

There are many counts of this clonotype. The rearrangement joins TRBV5-4 to TRBJ2-1; D is uncertain. In germline, CDR1 is SGHNT, CDR2 YYREEE (reference sequence). Trimming took 0 bases from V and 6 from J, leaving 7 bases between them. The CDR3 totals 13 residues. The DNA of the CDR3 is TGTGCCAGCAGCTTGGCTATACGCAATGAGCAGTTCTTC. It specifies CASSLAIRNEQFF.

As regards this clonotype: A junction end diverges from the germline sequence, so it may reflect a read error. The CDR3: CASSRDRGTGVLFF. The CDR3 region has the DNA TGCGCCAGCAGCCGCGACAGGGGCACCGGGGTGCTGTTTTTT. This sequence joins TRBV5-1 and TRBJ2-2; 8 nucleotides align to TRBD1. Germline V gene sequence: CDR1 SGHRS, CDR2 YFSETQ. The CDR3 has 14 amino acids. Drawing the rest from reference TRBV5-1 and TRBJ2-2, the complete variable domain is KAGVTQTPRYLIKTRGQQVTLSCSPISGHRSVSWYQQTPGQGLQFLFEYFSETQRNKGNFPGRFSGRQFSNSRSEMNVSTLELGDSALYLCASSRDRGTGVLFFGEGSRLTVL.

The chain is built from TRBV30 and TRBJ2-2; no firm D call. The CDR3 contains 13 residues. The ends were cut back, 0 bases at V and 6 bases at J, with 8 bases in the middle. In germline, CDR1 is GTSNPN, CDR2 SVGIG (reference sequence). Here the CDR3 DNA reads TGTGCCTGGAGTGTAGCGAGCGCCGGGGAGCTGTTTTTT. Its translation is CAWSVASAGELFF.

This clonotype was seen a single time. The junction does not match germline at one end; this may be a read error. V usage is TRBV20-1 and J usage is TRBJ2-7; 7 nucleotides align to TRBD1. Germline CDR1 is DFQATT and CDR2 is SNEGSKA (reference sequence). This CDR3 has 12 residues. The CDR3 nucleotides are TGTAATGCCAGGGGACAGCTATGGGAGCAGTACTTC. Translating gives CNARGQLWEQYF.

Turning to this clonotype: The junction and the germline gene differ at one end; a read error may be behind it. This chain uses TRBV5-6 with TRBJ2-1, with D possibly being TRBD2 (5 bases). Germline CDR1 reads SGHDT; CDR2 reads YYEEEE. This CDR3 comprises 15 residues. CDR3 in amino acids: CASSLVSGCYNERFF. The CDR3 DNA reads TGTGCCAGCAGCTTGGTTTCGGGATGCTACAATGAGCGGTTCTTC.

On this clonotype: The junction and the germline gene differ at one end; a read error may be behind it. This chain uses TRBV6-1 with TRBJ1-2; D might be TRBD1 (6 bases). CDR3 size: 15 residues. The germline V gene encodes CDR1 MNHNS and CDR2 SASEGT. The CDR3 loop is CASSVAEGGAYGYTF. Written as DNA, the CDR3 is TGTGCCAGTAGTGTCGCAGAAGGGGGGGCCTATGGCTACACCTTC.

On this clonotype: Germline is not matched at one junction end, which may reflect a read error. The chain carries TRBV6-6 and TRBJ1-5; D may be TRBD1 (5 bases). Looked up from germline, CDR1 is MNHNY and CDR2 is SVGAGI (reference sequence). The CDR3 sequence is 16 residues long. The CDR3 protein is CVSSPRDGGDIQPQHF. CDR3 nucleotide sequence: TGTGTCAGCAGCCCCCGGGACGGGGGAGACATTCAGCCCCAGCATTTT.

The gene calls are TRBV2 and TRBJ2-3; TRBD2 agrees at 12 bases. From germline, CDR1 is SNHLY and CDR2 FYNNEI. The CDR3 runs to 15 residues. Trimming removed 5 bases from V and 7 bases from J; junction bases left unmatched: 7. Written as DNA, the CDR3 is TGTGCCAGCAGTAGACTAGCGGGAGACTCAAATACGCAGTATTTT. Its protein product is CASSRLAGDSNTQYF.